Following are 21 T cell receptor beta chains from one sample sequenced in a study of blood T cell repertoires in COVID-19. Measured with immunoSEQ multiplex PCR; TCRdb has only the in-frame clones, and not every one. Among 40,000 to 50,000 clones listed, around 81% were seen once. Sequences were obtained from peripheral blood. These receptors all stem from a man aged 35-49 years with active or convalescent COVID-19.

V usage is TRBV23-1 and J usage is TRBJ2-5; 13 bases are a match to TRBD2. TRBV23-1 is given ORF status, its function remaining uncertain. Losses at the gene ends were 8 bases for V and 1 base for J; bases not matched to a gene: 16. The CDR3 has 19 residues. The CDR3 sequence is CASVTSGRARGQCQETQYF. The CDR3 DNA reads as TGCGCCAGCGTAACTAGCGGGAGGGCGAGAGGCCAATGCCAAGAGACCCAGTACTTC.

V gene TRBV29-1 combines with J gene TRBJ1-2; no clear D gene. Germline V gene data show CDR1 as SQVTM and CDR2 as ANQGSEA. This CDR3 has 15 amino acids. Trimming left V 7 bases short and J 4 bases short, with 22 bases between. This chain's CDR3 is CSAPSPQVLFYGYTF. In nucleotides, the CDR3 is TGCAGCGCTCCTTCTCCCCAGGTCCTTTTCTATGGCTACACCTTC.

The chain combines TRBV29-1 with TRBJ1-1; a possible D gene is TRBD1 (6 bases). This CDR3 has 13 amino acids. Germline CDR1 reads SQVTM; CDR2 reads ANQGSEA. V was clipped by 7 bases and J by 8 bases, with 20 bases between them. Here the CDR3 DNA reads TGCAGCGCCCTAAGCGGGACACTCTTAGAAGCTTTCTTT. Translation: CSALSGTLLEAFF.

The chain employs TRBV28 and TRBJ2-7, with D possibly TRBD1 on 6 matching bases. CDR1 and CDR2 from the germline V gene are MDHEN and SYDVKM. V lost 2 bases to trimming and J lost 0 bases, with 11 bases between them. This CDR3 has 15 residues. CDR3: CASSLLTGTSYEQYF. The CDR3 nucleotides are TGTGCCAGCAGTTTACTGACAGGAACCTCCTACGAGCAGTACTTC.

A word on this clone: The sample contains more than one DNA sequence encoding this CDR3. The V gene is TRBV4-2, the J gene TRBJ1-1, with TRBD1 matching 7 bases. CDR3 length: 14 amino acids. The V gene's germline CDR1 is LGHNA and CDR2 YNFKEQ. V lost 0 bases, J lost 3 bases, and 1 base stayed unmatched. CDR3 region: CASSQDQGDTEAFF. In DNA, the CDR3 is TGTGCCAGCAGCCAAGATCAGGGGGACACTGAAGCTTTCTTT.

The V and J genes are TRBV5-1 and TRBJ1-3; D is undetermined. V was pared by 2 bases and J by 2 bases, with 11 bases between. The CDR3 is 15 amino acids. Germline assignment: CDR1 SGHRS and CDR2 YFSETQ. CDR3: CASSLAGSAGNTIYF. The CDR3 DNA follows: TGCGCCAGCAGCTTAGCAGGTTCAGCTGGAAACACCATATATTTT.

This chain joins TRBV12-3 or TRBV12-4 and TRBJ1-1; D remains unclear. Trimming left V 6 bases short and J 3 bases short, with 5 bases between. The CDR3 has 11 residues. This chain's CDR3 is CASSRDTEAFF. For the CDR3, the DNA is TGTGCCAGCAGCCGGGACACTGAAGCTTTCTTT.

This chain uses TRBV5-1 with TRBJ2-4; D not certain. CDR1 is SGHRS and CDR2 is YFSETQ in the germline V gene. V dropped 0 bases and J dropped 9 bases, with 13 bases sitting between them. This CDR3 has 14 amino acids. Here the CDR3 reads CASSLGSDMSIQYF. CDR3 nucleotides: TGCGCCAGCAGCTTGGGATCAGACATGAGCATTCAGTACTTC.

V usage is TRBV7-2 and J usage is TRBJ2-7, with 7 nucleotides matching TRBD2. Per the germline V gene, CDR1 is SGHTA and CDR2 is FQGNSA. CDR3 length equals 14 residues. V trimming: 4 bases; J trimming: 3 bases; junction bases outside the gene matches: 6. This CDR3 reads CASSSRGDSYEQYF. The CDR3 DNA reads TGTGCCAGCAGCTCCCGGGGGGATAGCTACGAGCAGTACTTC.

The V gene is TRBV24-1, the J gene TRBJ2-3; TRBD2 matches 10 bases. The CDR3 runs to 15 residues. Germline values: CDR1 KGHDR, CDR2 SFDVKD. The J segment lost 3 bases and the V segment lost 7 bases, leaving 6 bases of the junction unmatched. CDR3 DNA sequence: TGTGCCACCAGGGCTAGCGGGAGCGGAACAGATACGCAGTATTTT. Translating gives CATRASGSGTDTQYF.

The CDR3 bases are TGCGCCAGCAGGGAGGGTAACACCGGGGAGCTGTTTTTT. The encoded protein is CASREGNTGELFF. V and J are TRBV5-1 and TRBJ2-2; a possible D gene is TRBD2 (6 bases). V was trimmed by 5 bases and J by 2 bases, leaving 7 bases between them. The CDR3 spans 13 residues. Germline assignment: CDR1 SGHRS and CDR2 YFSETQ.

The chain carries TRBV18 and TRBJ2-4, with 10 positions matching TRBD1. This CDR3 is 14 amino acids long. Germline V CDR1 and CDR2: KGHSH, LQKENI. Trimming took 4 bases from V and 8 from J; bases not matched to a gene: 5. This CDR3 is CASSLGTGEYIQYF. The CDR3 bases are TGTGCCAGCTCACTAGGGACAGGGGAGTACATTCAGTACTTC. Filled out from reference TRBV18 and TRBJ2-4, the complete variable domain reads NAGVMQNPRHLVRRRGQEARLRCSPMKGHSHVYWYRQLPEEGLKFMVYLQKENIIDESGMPKERFSAEFPKEGPSILRIQQVVRGDSAAYFCASSLGTGEYIQYFGAGTRLSVL.

The chain joins TRBV2 to TRBJ2-3; D possibly corresponds to TRBD1 (5 bases). V was shortened by 8 bases and J by 3 bases, with 6 bases between the two germline ends. This CDR3 is built from 11 residues. The germline CDR1 and CDR2 sequences are SNHLY and FYNNEI. The CDR3 region is CASGATDTQYF. CDR3 coding DNA: TGTGCCAGCGGGGCTACAGATACGCAGTATTTT.

On this clone itself: This CDR3 is also generated by other DNA sequences in the sample. V is TRBV7-2 and J is TRBJ2-3; D may be TRBD1 (6 bases). This CDR3 comprises 13 residues. Deletions cut 4 bases from V and 6 bases from J, with 11 bases between. From germline, CDR1 is SGHTA and CDR2 FQGNSA. This CDR3 reads CASSSQGRDTQYF. CDR3 nucleotides: TGTGCCAGCAGCTCCCAGGGGCGCGATACGCAGTATTTT.

The gene calls are TRBV6-2 or TRBV6-3 and TRBJ2-1; 12 nucleotides agree with TRBD2. J was trimmed by 5 bases and V by 2 bases; bases with no gene match: 1. This CDR3 comprises 15 residues. Germline assignment: CDR1 MNHEY and CDR2 SVGEGT. CDR3 region: CASSYGLAGNNEQFF. The CDR3 bases are TGTGCCAGCAGTTACGGACTAGCGGGGAACAATGAGCAGTTCTTC.

The genes are TRBV19 and TRBJ2-5; a weak D match, TRBD2 (6 bases). This CDR3 region has 13 residues. CDR1 is LNHDA, CDR2 SQIVND, per germline (reference sequence). Deletions cut 3 bases from V and 5 bases from J, with 10 bases between. The CDR3 protein is CASSISGGETQYF. The DNA for the CDR3 is TGTGCCAGTAGTATTAGCGGTGGGGAGACCCAGTACTTC. Drawing the rest from reference TRBV19 and TRBJ2-5, the complete variable domain is DGGITQSPKYLFRKEGQNVTLSCEQNLNHDAMYWYRQDPGQGLRLIYYSQIVNDFQKGDIAEGYSVSREKKESFPLTVTSAQKNPTAFYLCASSISGGETQYFGPGTRLLVL.

V and J are TRBV18 and TRBJ2-3; 8 nucleotides match TRBD1. J lost 7 bases, V lost 0 bases, and 15 bases had no gene match. Germline loops: CDR1 KGHSH, CDR2 LQKENI. The CDR3 contains 18 residues. The CDR3 nucleotides are TGTGCCAGCTCACCACCAGGACTTCGAGGACAGGGTGTCAATACGCAGTATTTT. It yields the protein CASSPPGLRGQGVNTQYF. Supplemented by reference TRBV18 and TRBJ2-3, the full variable domain reads NAGVMQNPRHLVRRRGQEARLRCSPMKGHSHVYWYRQLPEEGLKFMVYLQKENIIDESGMPKERFSAEFPKEGPSILRIQQVVRGDSAAYFCASSPPGLRGQGVNTQYFGPGTRLTVL.

The chain couples TRBV27 to TRBJ1-5, with D possibly TRBD1 on 6 matching bases. The CDR3 spans 17 residues. Germline CDR1 MNHEY, CDR2 SMNVEV (reference sequence). The ends were cut back, 0 bases at V and 3 bases at J, with 15 bases in the middle. CDR3 in amino acids: CASSLSSRGGFNQPQHF. CDR3 DNA: TGTGCCAGCAGTTTATCGTCAAGGGGGGGTTTCAATCAGCCCCAGCATTTT.

This chain links TRBV25-1 with TRBJ2-1; 10 bases match TRBD2. This CDR3 comprises 15 residues. With 2 bases clipped from V and 4 bases from J, the junction kept 2 bases outside the gene matches. Germline V lookup: CDR1 MGHDK, CDR2 SYGVNS. The CDR3 nucleotides read TGTGCCAGCAGTGAAACTAGCGGGGTATACAATGAGCAGTTCTTC. It is translated as CASSETSGVYNEQFF.

V and J are TRBV7-3 and TRBJ2-4; 15 bases match TRBD2. The ends lost 4 bases at V and 0 bases at J; junction bases unmatched: 7. The germline V gene encodes CDR1 SGHTA and CDR2 FQGTGA. This CDR3 is 19 amino acids long. The CDR3 loop is CASSSGLAGGPGAKNIQYF. The CDR3 region has the DNA TGTGCCAGCAGCTCCGGACTAGCGGGAGGGCCGGGAGCCAAAAACATTCAGTACTTC.

This clone was counted a few times. The genes are TRBV19 and TRBJ1-4; no reliable D call. The CDR3 covers 14 residues. Per germline, CDR1 LNHDA and CDR2 SQIVND (reference sequence). Trimming removed 6 bases at V and 5 bases at J, with 13 bases between. The CDR3: CASSPWRSNEKLFF. The CDR3 DNA is TGTGCCAGTAGCCCCTGGCGGTCCAATGAAAAACTGTTTTTT.